This TCR beta chain was recorded in a study of blood T cell repertoires in COVID-19. The CDR3 consists of 13 residues. V shed 4 bases, J shed 2 bases, and the junction held 2 bases outside the gene matches. The germline CDR1 and CDR2 sequences are SGHRS and YFSETQ. The protocol was immunoSEQ multiplex PCR, while the TCRdb copy is restricted to in-frame clones and leaves out a portion. The sample holds approximately 270,000 clones, under 90% seen once. Cohorts were based on clinical histories the participants reported. The chain joins TRBV5-1 to TRBJ2-5; 7 positions match TRBD1. The receptor comes from a woman aged 55-69 years who had recovered from COVID-19. The sequenced sample was PBMCs or T cells enriched from blood (not recorded which). The CDR3 sequence is CASSDRVQETQYF. CDR3 nucleotides: TGCGCCAGCAGCGACAGGGTACAAGAGACCCAGTACTTC.